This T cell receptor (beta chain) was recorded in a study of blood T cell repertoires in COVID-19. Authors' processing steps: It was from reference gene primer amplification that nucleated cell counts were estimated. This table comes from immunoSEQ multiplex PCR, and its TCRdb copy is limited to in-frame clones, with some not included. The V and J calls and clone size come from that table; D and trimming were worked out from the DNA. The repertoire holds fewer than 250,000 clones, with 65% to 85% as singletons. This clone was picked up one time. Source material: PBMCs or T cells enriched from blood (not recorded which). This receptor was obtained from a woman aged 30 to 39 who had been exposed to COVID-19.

The DNA for the CDR3 is TGTGCCAGCAGCTATACAGGGGGAAGTCTCTACGAGCAGTACTTC. Its translation: CASSYTGGSLYEQYF. The genes are TRBV7-2 and TRBJ2-7, with TRBD1 identical over 8 bases. CDR1 SGHTA and CDR2 FQGNSA come from the germline V gene. V lost 4 bases, J lost 3 bases, and 8 bases stayed unmatched. CDR3 length equals 15 residues.